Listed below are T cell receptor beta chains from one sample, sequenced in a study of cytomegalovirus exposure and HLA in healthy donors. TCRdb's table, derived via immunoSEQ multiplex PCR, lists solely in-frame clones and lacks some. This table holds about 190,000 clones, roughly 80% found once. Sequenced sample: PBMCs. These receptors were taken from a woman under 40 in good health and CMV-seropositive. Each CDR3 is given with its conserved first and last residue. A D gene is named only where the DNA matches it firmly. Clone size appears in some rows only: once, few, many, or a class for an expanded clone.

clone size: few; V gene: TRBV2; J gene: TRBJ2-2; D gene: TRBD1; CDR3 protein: CATSPVGQGARELFF; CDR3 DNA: TGTGCCACCTCCCCCGTGGGACAGGGGGCCAGGGAGCTGTTTTTT
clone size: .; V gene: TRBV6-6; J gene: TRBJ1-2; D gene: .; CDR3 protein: CASSYSTDYGYTF; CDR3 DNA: TGTGCCAGCAGTTACTCGACAGACTATGGCTACACCTTC
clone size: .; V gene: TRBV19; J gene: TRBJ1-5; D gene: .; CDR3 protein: CASRGAGVGGQPQHF; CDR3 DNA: TGTGCCAGTAGGGGAGCTGGGGTGGGGGGACAGCCCCAGCATTTT
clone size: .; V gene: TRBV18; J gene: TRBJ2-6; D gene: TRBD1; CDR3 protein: CASSPGRGLAGANVLTF; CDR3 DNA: TGTGCCAGCTCACCAGGCAGGGGGCTCGCTGGGGCCAACGTCCTGACTTTC
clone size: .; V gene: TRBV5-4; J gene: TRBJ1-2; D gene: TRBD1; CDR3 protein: CASSFRTGRSYTF; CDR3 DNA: TGTGCCAGCAGCTTTCGGACAGGGAGAAGCTACACCTTC
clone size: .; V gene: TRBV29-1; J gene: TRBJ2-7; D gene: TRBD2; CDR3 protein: CSVGGTSRAYEQYF; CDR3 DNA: TGCAGCGTTGGAGGGACTAGCCGGGCCTACGAGCAGTACTTC
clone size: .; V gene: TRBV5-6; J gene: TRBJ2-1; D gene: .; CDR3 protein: CASSSLFRLTGGDEQFF; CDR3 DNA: TGTGCCAGCAGCTCCCTTTTTCGGCTCACAGGGGGGGATGAGCAGTTCTTC
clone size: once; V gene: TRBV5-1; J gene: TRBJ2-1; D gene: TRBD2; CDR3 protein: CASSFRLAGDNEQFF; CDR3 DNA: TGCGCCAGCAGCTTCCGACTAGCGGGGGACAATGAGCAGTTCTTC
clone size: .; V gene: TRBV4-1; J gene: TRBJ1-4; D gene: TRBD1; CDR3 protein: CASSQYPWQGAETNEKLFF; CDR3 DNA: TGCGCCAGCAGTCAATATCCTTGGCAGGGGGCCGAGACTAATGAAAAACTGTTTTTT
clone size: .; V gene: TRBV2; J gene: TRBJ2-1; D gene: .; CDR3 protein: CASSLHQTYNEQFF; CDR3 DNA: TGTGCCAGCAGCCTCCACCAGACCTACAATGAGCAGTTCTTC
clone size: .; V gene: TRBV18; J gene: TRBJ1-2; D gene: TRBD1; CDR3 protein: CASSPLGRGNYGYTF; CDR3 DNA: TGTGCCAGCTCTCCCCTTGGCAGGGGGAACTATGGCTACACCTTC
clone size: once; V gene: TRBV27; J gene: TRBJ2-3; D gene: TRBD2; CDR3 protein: CASRLAGGTDTQYF; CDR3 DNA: TGTGCCAGCAGATTGGCGGGGGGCACAGATACGCAGTATTTT
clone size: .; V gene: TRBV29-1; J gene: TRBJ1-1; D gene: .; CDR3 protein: CSSEAQGNTEAFF; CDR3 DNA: TGCAGCTCAGAGGCCCAAGGGAACACTGAAGCTTTCTTT
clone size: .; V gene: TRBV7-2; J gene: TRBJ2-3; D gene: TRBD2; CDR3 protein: CASSLGYGTGGLTDTQYF; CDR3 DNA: TGTGCCAGCAGCTTGGGATACGGAACGGGGGGACTCACAGATACGCAGTATTTT
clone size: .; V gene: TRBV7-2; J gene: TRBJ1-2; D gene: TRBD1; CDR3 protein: CASSLGGTGGAGGYTF; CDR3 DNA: TGTGCCAGCAGCTTAGGGGGGACAGGGGGCGCGGGTGGCTACACCTTC
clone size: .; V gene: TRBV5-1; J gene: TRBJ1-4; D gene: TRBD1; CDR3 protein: CASSPGTGREKLFF; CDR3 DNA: TGCGCCAGCAGCCCCGGGACAGGACGTGAAAAACTGTTTTTT
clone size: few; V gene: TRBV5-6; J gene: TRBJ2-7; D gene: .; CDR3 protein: CASSLVAGFVNEQYF; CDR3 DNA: TGTGCCAGCAGCTTGGTGGCGGGGTTCGTCAACGAGCAGTACTTC
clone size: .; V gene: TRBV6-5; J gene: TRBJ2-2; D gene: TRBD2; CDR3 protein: CASSYFAGGTGELFF; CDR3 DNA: TGTGCCAGCAGTTACTTTGCGGGGGGAACCGGGGAGCTGTTTTTT
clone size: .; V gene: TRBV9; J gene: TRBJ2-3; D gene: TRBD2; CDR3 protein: CASSVSRTSGIDTQYF; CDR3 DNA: TGTGCCAGCAGCGTATCGCGGACTAGCGGGATTGATACGCAGTATTTT
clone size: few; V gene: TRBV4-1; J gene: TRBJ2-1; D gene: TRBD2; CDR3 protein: CASSQGSGGHNNEQFF; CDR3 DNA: TGCGCCAGCAGCCAAGGGAGCGGGGGCCACAACAATGAGCAGTTCTTC
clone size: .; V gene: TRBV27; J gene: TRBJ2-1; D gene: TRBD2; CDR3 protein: CASSSPGLAGNNEQFF; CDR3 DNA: TGTGCCAGCAGTTCCCCCGGACTAGCGGGAAACAATGAGCAGTTCTTC
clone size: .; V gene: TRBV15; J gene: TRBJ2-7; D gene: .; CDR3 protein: CATRVTGGEQYF; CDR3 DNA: TGTGCCACCAGGGTTACAGGTGGCGAGCAGTACTTC
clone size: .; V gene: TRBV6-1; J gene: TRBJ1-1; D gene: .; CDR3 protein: CASISARGITEAFF; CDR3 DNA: TGTGCCAGCATATCGGCCAGGGGAATCACTGAAGCTTTCTTT
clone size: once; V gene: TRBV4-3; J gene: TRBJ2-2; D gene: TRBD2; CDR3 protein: CASSQLTGTSGAYTGELFF; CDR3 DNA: TGCGCCAGCAGCCAACTAACCGGGACTAGCGGGGCATACACCGGGGAGCTGTTTTTT
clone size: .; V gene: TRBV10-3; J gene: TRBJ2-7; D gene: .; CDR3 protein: CAISESAVRGSYEQYF; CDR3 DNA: TGTGCCATCAGTGAGTCGGCAGTCCGGGGAAGCTACGAGCAGTACTTC
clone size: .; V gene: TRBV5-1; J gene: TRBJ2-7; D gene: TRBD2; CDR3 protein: CASSIIAGGYEQYF; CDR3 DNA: TGCGCCAGCAGCATTATAGCGGGGGGCTACGAGCAGTACTTC
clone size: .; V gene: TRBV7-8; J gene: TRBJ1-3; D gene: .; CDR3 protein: CASSPQAPGSGNTIYF; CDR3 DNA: TGTGCCAGCAGCCCCCAGGCCCCAGGCTCTGGAAACACCATATATTTT
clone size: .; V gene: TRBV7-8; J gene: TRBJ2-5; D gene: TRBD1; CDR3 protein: CASSFTGGETQYF; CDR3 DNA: TGTGCCAGCAGCTTCACAGGGGGGGAGACCCAGTACTTC
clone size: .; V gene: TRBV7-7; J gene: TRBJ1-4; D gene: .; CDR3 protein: CASSSQVGEKLFF; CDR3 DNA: TGTGCTAGCAGCTCTCAAGTCGGGGAAAAACTGTTTTTT
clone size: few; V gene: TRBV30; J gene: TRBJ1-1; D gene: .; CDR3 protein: CAWIGGAGAFF; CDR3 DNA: TGTGCCTGGATTGGGGGAGCGGGGGCTTTCTTT
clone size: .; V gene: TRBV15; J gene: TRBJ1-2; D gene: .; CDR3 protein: CATSRGGQRGYTF; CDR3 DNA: TGTGCCACCAGCCGAGGCGGGCAGCGGGGCTACACCTTC
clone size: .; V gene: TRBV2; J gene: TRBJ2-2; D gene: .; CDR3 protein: CASRSAGTGELFF; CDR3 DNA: TGTGCCAGCAGAAGTGCGGGCACCGGGGAGCTGTTTTTT
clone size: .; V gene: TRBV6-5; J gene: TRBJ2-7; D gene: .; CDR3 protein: CASRDAGAREQYF; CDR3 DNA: TGTGCCAGCAGAGATGCGGGGGCGAGGGAGCAGTACTTC
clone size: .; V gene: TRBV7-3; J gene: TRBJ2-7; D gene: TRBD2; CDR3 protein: CASSLGSGRKSSYEQYF; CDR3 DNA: TGTGCCAGCAGCCTCGGTAGCGGGAGGAAGAGCTCCTACGAGCAGTACTTC
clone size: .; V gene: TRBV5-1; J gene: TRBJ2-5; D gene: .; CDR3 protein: CASTLAAGAQETQYF; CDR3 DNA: TGCGCCAGCACCTTGGCGGCGGGGGCCCAAGAGACCCAGTACTTC
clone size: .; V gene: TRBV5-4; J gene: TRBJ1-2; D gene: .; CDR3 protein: CASSLGGNDYGYTF; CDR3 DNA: TGTGCCAGCAGCTTGGGAGGAAACGACTATGGCTACACCTTC
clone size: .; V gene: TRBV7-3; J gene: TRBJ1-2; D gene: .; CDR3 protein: CASSASGIANYGYTF; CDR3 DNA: TGTGCCAGCAGCGCCTCCGGGATCGCTAACTATGGCTACACCTTC
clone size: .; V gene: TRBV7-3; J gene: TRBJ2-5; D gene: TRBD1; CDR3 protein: CASSPQGQGGWETQYF; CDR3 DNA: TGTGCCAGCAGCCCTCAGGGACAGGGGGGTTGGGAGACCCAGTACTTC
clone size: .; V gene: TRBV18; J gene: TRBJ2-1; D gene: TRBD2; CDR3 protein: CASSPGGDNEQFF; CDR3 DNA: TGTGCCAGCTCACCGGGAGGGGACAATGAGCAGTTCTTC
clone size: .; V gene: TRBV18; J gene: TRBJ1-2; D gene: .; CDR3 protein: CASSPPIGRAGYTF; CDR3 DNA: TGTGCCAGCTCACCACCGATCGGCAGGGCTGGCTACACCTTC
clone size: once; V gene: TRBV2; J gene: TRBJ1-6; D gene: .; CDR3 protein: CASTGQGGSYNSPLHF; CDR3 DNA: TGTGCCAGCACTGGGCAGGGAGGGTCCTATAATTCACCCCTCCACTTT
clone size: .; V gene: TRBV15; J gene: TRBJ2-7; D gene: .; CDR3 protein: CATRPGGARSEQYF; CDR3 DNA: TGTGCCACCAGACCGGGTGGGGCGCGATCGGAGCAGTACTTC
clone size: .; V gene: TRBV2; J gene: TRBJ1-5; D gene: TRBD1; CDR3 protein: CASRNDRVRQPQHF; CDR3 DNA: TGTGCCAGCAGAAATGACAGGGTAAGACAGCCCCAGCATTTT
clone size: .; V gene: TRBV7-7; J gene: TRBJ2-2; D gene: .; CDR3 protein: CASSDSGDNTGELFF; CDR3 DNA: TGTGCCAGCAGCGATAGCGGAGACAACACCGGGGAGCTGTTTTTT
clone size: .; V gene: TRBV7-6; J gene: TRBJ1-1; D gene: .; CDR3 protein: CASSLGATGSQAFF; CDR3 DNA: TGTGCCAGCAGCTTAGGAGCTACAGGGTCGCAAGCTTTCTTT
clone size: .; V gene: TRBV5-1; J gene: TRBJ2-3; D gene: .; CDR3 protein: CASGGGGTDTQYF; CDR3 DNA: TGCGCCAGCGGAGGGGGCGGCACAGATACGCAGTATTTT
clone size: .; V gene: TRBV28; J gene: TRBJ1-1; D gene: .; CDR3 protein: CASKMAPLARAEAFF; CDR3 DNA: TGTGCCAGCAAGATGGCCCCGCTGGCCCGTGCTGAAGCTTTCTTT
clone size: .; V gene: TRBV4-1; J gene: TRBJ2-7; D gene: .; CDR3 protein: CASSQGTRTYEQYF; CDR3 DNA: TGCGCCAGCAGCCAAGGAACAAGAACCTACGAGCAGTACTTC
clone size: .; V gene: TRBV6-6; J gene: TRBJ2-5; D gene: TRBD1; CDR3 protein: CASRNAGTVIGETQYF; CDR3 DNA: TGTGCCAGCAGGAATGCCGGGACAGTCATTGGAGAGACCCAGTACTTC
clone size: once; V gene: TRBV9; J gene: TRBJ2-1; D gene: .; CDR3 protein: CASSVYSLSSYNEQFF; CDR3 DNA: TGTGCCAGCAGCGTGTATTCATTGAGCTCCTACAATGAGCAGTTCTTC
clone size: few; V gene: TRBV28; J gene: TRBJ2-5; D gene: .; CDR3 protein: CASSLVAPNGETQYF; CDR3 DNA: TGTGCCAGCAGTTTAGTAGCGCCAAACGGAGAGACCCAGTACTTC
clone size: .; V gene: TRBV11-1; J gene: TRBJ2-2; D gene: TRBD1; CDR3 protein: CASSPQGEWTGELFF; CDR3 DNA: TGTGCCAGCAGTCCTCAGGGGGAGTGGACCGGGGAGCTGTTTTTT
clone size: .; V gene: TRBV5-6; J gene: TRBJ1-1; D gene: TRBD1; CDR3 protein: CASSLGGTGTPLTEAFF; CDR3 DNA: TGTGCCAGCAGCTTGGGGGGGACAGGGACCCCCTTGACTGAAGCTTTCTTT